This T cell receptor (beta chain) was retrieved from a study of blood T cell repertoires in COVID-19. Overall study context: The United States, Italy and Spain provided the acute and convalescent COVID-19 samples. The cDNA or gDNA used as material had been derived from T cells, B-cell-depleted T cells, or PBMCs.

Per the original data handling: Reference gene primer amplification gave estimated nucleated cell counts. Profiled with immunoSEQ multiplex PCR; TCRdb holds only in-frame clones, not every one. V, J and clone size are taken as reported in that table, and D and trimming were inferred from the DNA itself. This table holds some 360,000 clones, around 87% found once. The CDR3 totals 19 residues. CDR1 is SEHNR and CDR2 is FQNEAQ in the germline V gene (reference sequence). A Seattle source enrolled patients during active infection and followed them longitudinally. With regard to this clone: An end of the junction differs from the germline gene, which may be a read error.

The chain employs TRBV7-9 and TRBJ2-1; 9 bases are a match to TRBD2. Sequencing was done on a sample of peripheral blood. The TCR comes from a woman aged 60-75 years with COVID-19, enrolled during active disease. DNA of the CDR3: TGTGCCAGCAGCGCCCTTGGTCTAGCGGGGATGAGCTCCTATAATGAGCAGTTCTTC. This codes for CASSALGLAGMSSYNEQFF. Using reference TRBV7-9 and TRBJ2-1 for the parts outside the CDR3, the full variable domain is DTGVSQNPRHKITKRGQNVTFRCDPISEHNRLYWYRQTLGQGPEFLTYFQNEAQLEKSRLLSDRFSAERPKGSFSTLEIQRTEQGDSAMYLCASSALGLAGMSSYNEQFFGPGTRLTVL.